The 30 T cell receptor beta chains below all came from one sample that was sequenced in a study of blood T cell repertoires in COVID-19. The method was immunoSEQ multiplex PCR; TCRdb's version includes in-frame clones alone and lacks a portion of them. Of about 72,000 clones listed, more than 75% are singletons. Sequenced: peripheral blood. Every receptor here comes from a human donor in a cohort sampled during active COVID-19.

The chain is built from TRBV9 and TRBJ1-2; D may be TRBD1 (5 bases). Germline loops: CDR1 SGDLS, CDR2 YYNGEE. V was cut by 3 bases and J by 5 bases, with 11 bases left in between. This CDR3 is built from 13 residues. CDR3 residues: CASSADSMYGYTF. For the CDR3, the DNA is TGTGCCAGCAGCGCCGACAGTATGTATGGCTACACCTTC.

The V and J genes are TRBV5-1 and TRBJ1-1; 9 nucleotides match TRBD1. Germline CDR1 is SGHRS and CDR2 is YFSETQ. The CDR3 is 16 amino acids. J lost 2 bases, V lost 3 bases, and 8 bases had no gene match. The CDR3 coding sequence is TGCGCCAGCAGCTACCGGACAGGGGACTTTAACACTGAAGCTTTCTTT. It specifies CASSYRTGDFNTEAFF.

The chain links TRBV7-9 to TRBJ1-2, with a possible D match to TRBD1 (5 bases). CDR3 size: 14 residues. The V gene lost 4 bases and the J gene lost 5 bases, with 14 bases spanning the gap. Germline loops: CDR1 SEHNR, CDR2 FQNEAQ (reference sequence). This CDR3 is CASSSAGLFYGYTF. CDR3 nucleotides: TGTGCCAGCAGCTCGGCGGGACTCTTTTATGGCTACACCTTC.

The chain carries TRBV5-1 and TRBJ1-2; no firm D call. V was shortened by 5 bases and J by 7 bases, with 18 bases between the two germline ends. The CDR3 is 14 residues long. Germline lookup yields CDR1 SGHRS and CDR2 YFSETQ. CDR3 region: CASRFHGDQAGYTF. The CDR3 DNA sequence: TGCGCCAGCAGATTTCACGGGGATCAGGCTGGCTACACCTTC.

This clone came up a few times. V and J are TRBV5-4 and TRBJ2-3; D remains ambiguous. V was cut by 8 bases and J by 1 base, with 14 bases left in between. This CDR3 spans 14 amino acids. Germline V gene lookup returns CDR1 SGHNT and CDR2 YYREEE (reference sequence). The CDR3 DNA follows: TGTGCCAGTACGACCCGTCGGGGCACAGATACGCAGTATTTT. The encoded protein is CASTTRRGTDTQYF.

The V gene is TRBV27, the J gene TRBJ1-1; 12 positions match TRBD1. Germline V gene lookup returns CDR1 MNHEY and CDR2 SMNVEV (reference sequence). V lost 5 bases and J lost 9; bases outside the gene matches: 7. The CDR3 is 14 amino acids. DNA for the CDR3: TGTGCCAGCAGTCTGGGACAGGGGGCTTCCCAAGCTTTCTTT. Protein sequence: CASSLGQGASQAFF.

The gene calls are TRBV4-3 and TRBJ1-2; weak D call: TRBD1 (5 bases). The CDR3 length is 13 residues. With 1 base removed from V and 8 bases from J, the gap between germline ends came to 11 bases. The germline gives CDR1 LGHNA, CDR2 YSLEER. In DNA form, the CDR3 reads TGCGCCAGCAGCCAAGTCACGGGGGAAGGCTACACCTTC. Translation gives CASSQVTGEGYTF.

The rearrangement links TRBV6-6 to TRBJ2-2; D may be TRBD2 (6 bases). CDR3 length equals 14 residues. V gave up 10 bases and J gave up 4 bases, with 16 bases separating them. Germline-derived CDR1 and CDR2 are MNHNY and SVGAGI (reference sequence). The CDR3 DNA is TGTGCCACGATGGGCGGGCGGGGCACCGGGGAGCTGTTTTTT. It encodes CATMGGRGTGELFF.

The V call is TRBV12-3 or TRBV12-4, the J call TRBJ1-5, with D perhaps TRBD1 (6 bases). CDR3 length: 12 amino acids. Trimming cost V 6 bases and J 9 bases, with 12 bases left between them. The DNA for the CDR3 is TGTGCCAGCAGCCCCCCGACAGGGCCCCAGCATTTT. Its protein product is CASSPPTGPQHF.

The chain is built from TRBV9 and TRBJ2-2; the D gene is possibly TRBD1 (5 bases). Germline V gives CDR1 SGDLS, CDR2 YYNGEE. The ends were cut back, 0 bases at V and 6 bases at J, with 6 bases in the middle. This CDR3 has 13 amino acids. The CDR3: CASSVEGAGELFF. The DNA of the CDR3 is TGTGCCAGCAGCGTAGAAGGGGCCGGGGAGCTGTTTTTT.

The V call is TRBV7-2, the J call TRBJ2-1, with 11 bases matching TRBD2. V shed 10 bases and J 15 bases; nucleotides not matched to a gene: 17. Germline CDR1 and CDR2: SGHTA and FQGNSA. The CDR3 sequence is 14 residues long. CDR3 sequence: CATQLGTSGFRGFF. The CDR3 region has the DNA TGTGCCACTCAACTCGGGACTAGCGGTTTTAGGGGGTTCTTC.

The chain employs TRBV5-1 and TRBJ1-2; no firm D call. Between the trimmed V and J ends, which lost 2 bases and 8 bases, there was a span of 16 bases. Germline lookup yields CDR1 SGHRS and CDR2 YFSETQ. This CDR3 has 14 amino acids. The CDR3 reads CASSFSNLHSGYTF. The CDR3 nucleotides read TGCGCCAGCAGCTTTTCAAACCTTCACTCGGGCTACACCTTC.

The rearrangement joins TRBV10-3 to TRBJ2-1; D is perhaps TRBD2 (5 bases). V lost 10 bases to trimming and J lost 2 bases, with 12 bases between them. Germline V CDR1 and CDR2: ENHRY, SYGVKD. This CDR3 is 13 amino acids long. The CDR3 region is CASTTGTYNEQFF. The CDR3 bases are TGTGCCAGCACAACGGGGACCTACAATGAGCAGTTCTTC.

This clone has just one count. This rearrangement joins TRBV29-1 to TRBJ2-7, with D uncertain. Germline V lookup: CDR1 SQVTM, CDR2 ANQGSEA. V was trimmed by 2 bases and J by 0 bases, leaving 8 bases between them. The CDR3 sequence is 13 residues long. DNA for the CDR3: TGCAGCGTTGAATCCACGAGCTCCTACGAGCAGTACTTC. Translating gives CSVESTSSYEQYF.

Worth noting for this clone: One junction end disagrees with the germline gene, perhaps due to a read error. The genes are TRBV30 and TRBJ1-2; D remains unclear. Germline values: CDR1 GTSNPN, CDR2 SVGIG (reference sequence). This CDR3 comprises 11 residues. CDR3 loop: CAWSVRGVPHF. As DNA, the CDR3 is TGTGCCTGGAGTGTACGGGGAGTTCCCCACTTC.

The CDR3 region has the DNA TGTGCCAGCAGCCGAGCGGGGGGAGATCTCGTTGATACGCAGTATTTT. The encoded protein is CASSRAGGDLVDTQYF. The chain employs TRBV5-4 and TRBJ2-3; TRBD2 aligns across 9 bases. Per germline, CDR1 SGHNT and CDR2 YYREEE (reference sequence). V trimming: 4 bases; J trimming: 6 bases; junction bases outside the gene matches: 12. The CDR3 has 16 amino acids.

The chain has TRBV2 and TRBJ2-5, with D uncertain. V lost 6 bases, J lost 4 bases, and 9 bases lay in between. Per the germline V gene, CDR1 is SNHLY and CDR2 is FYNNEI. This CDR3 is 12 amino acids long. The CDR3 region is CASSPSGETQYF. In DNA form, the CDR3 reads TGTGCCAGCAGCCCTAGTGGAGAGACCCAGTACTTC.

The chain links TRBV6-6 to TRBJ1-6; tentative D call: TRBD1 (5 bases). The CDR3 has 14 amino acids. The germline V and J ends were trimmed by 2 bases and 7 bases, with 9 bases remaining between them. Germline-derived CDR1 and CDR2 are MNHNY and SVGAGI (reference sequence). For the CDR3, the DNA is TGTGCCAGCAGTTACCTGGACAAGAATTCACCCCTCCACTTT. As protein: CASSYLDKNSPLHF.

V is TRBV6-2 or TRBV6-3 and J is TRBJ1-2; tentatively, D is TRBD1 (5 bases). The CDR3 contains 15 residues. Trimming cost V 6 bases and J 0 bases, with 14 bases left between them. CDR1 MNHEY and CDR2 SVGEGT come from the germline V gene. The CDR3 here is CASSLTRAPNYGYTF. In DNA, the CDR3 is TGTGCCAGCAGCCTAACCAGGGCTCCTAACTATGGCTACACCTTC.

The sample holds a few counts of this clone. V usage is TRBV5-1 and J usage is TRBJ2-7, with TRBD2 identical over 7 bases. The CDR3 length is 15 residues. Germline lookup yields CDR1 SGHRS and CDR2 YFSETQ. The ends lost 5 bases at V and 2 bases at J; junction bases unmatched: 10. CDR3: CASSSAAGRPYEQYF. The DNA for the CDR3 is TGCGCCAGCAGTTCTGCAGCGGGGCGTCCCTACGAGCAGTACTTC. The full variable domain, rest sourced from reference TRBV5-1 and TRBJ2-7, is KAGVTQTPRYLIKTRGQQVTLSCSPISGHRSVSWYQQTPGQGLQFLFEYFSETQRNKGNFPGRFSGRQFSNSRSEMNVSTLELGDSALYLCASSSAAGRPYEQYFGPGTRLTVT.

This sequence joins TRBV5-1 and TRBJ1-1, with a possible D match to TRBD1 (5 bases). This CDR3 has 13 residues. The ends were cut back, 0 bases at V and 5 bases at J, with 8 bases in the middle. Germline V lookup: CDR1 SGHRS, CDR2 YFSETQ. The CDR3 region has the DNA TGCGCCAGCAGCTTGGGACAGCCGACTGAAGCTTTCTTT. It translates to CASSLGQPTEAFF.

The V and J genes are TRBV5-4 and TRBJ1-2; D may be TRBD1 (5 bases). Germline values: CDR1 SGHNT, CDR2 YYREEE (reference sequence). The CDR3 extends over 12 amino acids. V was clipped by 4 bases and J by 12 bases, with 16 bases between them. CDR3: CASSPLQGTDTF. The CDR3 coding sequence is TGTGCCAGCAGCCCGCTCCAGGGCACCGACACCTTC.

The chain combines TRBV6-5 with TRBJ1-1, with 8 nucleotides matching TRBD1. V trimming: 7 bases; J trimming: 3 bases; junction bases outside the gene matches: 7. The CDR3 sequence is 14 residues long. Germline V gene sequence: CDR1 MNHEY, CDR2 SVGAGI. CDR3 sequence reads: CASTLDRADTEAFF. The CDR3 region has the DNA TGTGCCAGCACTCTGGACAGGGCGGACACTGAAGCTTTCTTT.

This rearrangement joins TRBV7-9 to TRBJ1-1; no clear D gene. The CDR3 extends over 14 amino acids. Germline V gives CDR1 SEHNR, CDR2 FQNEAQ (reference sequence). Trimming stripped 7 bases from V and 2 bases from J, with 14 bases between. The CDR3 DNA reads TGTGCCAGCACCTTCTCTGGGAGAAACACTGAAGCTTTCTTT. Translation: CASTFSGRNTEAFF.

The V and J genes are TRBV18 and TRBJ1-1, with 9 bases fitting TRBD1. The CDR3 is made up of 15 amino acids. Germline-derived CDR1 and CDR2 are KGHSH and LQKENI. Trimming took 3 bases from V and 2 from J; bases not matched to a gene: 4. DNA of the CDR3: TGTGCCAGCTCACCCTGGACAGGGGAAAACACTGAAGCTTTCTTT. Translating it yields CASSPWTGENTEAFF.

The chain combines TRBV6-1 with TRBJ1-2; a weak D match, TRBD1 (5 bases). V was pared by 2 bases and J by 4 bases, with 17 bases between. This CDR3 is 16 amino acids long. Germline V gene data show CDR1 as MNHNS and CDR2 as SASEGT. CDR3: CASSERDPGLLYGYTF. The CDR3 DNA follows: TGTGCCAGCAGTGAAAGGGATCCAGGGTTACTCTATGGCTACACCTTC.

The DNA for the CDR3 is TGCGCCAGCAGGGGAGGGATAGGCTACGAGCAGTACTTC. This translates into CASRGGIGYEQYF. The chain joins TRBV5-1 to TRBJ2-7; 7 nucleotides match TRBD2. The germline V gene has CDR1 SGHRS and CDR2 YFSETQ. Trimming removed 5 bases from V and 3 bases from J; junction bases left unmatched: 5. This CDR3 contains 13 residues. Based on the CDR3 plus reference TRBV5-1 and TRBJ2-7, the full variable domain is KAGVTQTPRYLIKTRGQQVTLSCSPISGHRSVSWYQQTPGQGLQFLFEYFSETQRNKGNFPGRFSGRQFSNSRSEMNVSTLELGDSALYLCASRGGIGYEQYFGPGTRLTVT.

CDR3 protein: CASSRTGGLNEKLFF. CDR3 sequence (DNA): TGCGCCAGCAGCCGGACAGGGGGACTCAATGAAAAACTGTTTTTT. The rearrangement links TRBV4-1 to TRBJ1-4, with TRBD1 matching 10 bases. V shed 4 bases and J 5 bases; nucleotides not matched to a gene: 4. This CDR3 is 15 amino acids long. The V gene's germline CDR1 is MGHRA and CDR2 YSYEKL.

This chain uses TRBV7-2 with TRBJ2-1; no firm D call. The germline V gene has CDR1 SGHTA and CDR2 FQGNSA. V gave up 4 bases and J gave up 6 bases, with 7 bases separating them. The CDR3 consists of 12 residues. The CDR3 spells CASSSSTNEQFF. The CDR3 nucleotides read TGTGCCAGCAGCTCCTCTACCAATGAGCAGTTCTTC.

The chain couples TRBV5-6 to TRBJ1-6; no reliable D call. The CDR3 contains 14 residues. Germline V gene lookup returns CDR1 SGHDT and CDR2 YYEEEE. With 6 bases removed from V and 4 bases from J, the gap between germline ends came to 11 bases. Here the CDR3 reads CASTPGAYNSPLHF. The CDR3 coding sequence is TGTGCCAGCACCCCGGGTGCATATAATTCACCCCTCCACTTT.